This T cell receptor (beta chain) stems from a study of cytomegalovirus exposure and HLA in healthy donors. The PCR made use of 60 Vbeta and 13 Jbeta primers. TCRdb keeps only in-frame clones here, not all; method: immunoSEQ multiplex PCR. The sample yields around 50,000 clones, 72% seen once. With 6 bases removed from V and 1 base from J, the gap between germline ends came to 17 bases. Germline CDR1 MDHEN, CDR2 SYDVKM. This CDR3 contains 16 residues. The sequenced sample consisted of PBMCs. The rearrangement links TRBV28 to TRBJ2-3, with a possible D match to TRBD2 (5 bases). The receptor's source is a woman aged 45 to 65 in good health and CMV-seropositive. The CDR3: CASSPPGTRGTDTQYF. For the CDR3, the DNA is TGTGCCAGCAGCCCCCCGGGCACGCGGGGCACAGATACGCAGTATTTT.